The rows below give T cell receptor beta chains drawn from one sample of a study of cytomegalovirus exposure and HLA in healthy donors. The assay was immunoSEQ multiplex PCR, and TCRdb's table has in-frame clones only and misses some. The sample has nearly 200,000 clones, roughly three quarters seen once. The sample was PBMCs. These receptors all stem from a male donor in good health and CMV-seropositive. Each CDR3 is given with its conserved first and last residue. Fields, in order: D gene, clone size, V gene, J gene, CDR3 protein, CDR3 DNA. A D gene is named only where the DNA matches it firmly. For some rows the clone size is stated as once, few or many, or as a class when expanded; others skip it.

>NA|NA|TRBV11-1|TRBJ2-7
CASTPQGRSYEQYF
TGTGCCAGCACCCCCCAGGGGCGATCCTACGAGCAGTACTTC
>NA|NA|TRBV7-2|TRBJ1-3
CASCRVSGNTIYF
TGTGCCAGTTGCAGGGTATCGGGAAACACCATATATTTT
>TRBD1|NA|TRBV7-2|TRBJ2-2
CASSLGQRDTGELFF
TGTGCCAGCAGCTTGGGACAGAGGGACACCGGGGAGCTGTTTTTT
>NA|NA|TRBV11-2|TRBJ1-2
CASSLDPGPSTF
TGTGCCAGCAGCTTAGACCCAGGGCCCTCTACCTTC
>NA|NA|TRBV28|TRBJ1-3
CASGAPEPGNTIYF
TGTGCCAGCGGGGCCCCGGAACCTGGAAACACCATATATTTT
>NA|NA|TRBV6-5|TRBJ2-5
CASSSRLGETQYF
TGTGCCAGCAGTTCCAGACTAGGGGAGACCCAGTACTTC
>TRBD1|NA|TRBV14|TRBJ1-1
CASSQWTGAAEAFF
TGTGCCAGCAGCCAGTGGACAGGGGCCGCTGAAGCTTTCTTT
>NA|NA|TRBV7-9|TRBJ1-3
CSSSPRLYSGNTIYF
TGTTCCAGCAGCCCGCGCCTGTACTCTGGAAACACCATATATTTT
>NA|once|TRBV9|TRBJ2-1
CASSEGGGSYNEQFF
TGTGCCAGCAGCGAGGGGGGGGGCTCCTACAATGAGCAGTTCTTC
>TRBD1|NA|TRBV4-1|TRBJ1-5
CASSQDPGQAQHF
TGCGCCAGCAGCCAAGACCCTGGACAGGCCCAGCATTTT
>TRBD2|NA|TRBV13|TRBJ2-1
CASSLFFLAGGSSYNEQFF
TGTGCCAGCAGCCTCTTCTTCCTAGCGGGAGGGAGCTCCTACAATGAGCAGTTCTTC
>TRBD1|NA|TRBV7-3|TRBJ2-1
CASSSTVTRDRLTRGNEQFF
TGTGCCAGCAGCTCAACCGTTACCCGGGATCGCCTGACCAGGGGGAATGAGCAGTTCTTC
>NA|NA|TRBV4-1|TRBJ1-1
CASSQAPRGEAFF
TGCGCCAGCAGCCAAGCCCCCCGGGGTGAAGCTTTCTTT
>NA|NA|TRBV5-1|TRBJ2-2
CASSTTVQGPTGELFF
TGCGCCAGCAGCACTACCGTACAGGGCCCCACCGGGGAGCTGTTTTTT
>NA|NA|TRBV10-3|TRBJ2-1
CAISASTQPNEQFF
TGTGCCATCAGTGCCAGTACACAACCCAATGAGCAGTTCTTC
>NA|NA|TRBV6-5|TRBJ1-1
CASNINLNTEAFF
TGTGCCAGCAACATTAACCTGAACACTGAAGCTTTCTTT
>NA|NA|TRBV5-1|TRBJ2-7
CASSLDGAGGGKNEQYF
TGCGCCAGCAGCTTGGATGGGGCCGGGGGAGGCAAGAACGAGCAGTACTTC
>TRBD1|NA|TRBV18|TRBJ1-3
CASSQDRGFNTIYF
TGTGCCAGCTCACAGGACAGGGGGTTTAACACCATATATTTT
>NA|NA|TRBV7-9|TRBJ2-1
CASSLTGLDNEQFF
TGTGCCAGCAGCTTAACGGGATTGGACAATGAGCAGTTCTTC
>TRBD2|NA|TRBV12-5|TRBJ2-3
CASGVGLAGATDTQYF
TGTGCTAGTGGTGTGGGTCTAGCGGGAGCAACAGATACGCAGTATTTT